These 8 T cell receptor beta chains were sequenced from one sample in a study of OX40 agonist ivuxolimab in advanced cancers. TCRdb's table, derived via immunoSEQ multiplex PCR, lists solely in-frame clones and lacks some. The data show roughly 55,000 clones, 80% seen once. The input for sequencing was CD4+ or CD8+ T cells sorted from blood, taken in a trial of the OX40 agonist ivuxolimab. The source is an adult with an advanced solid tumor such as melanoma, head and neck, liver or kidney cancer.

The CDR3 DNA follows: TGTGCCAGCAGTTACTTTGGTCGGGCATCGAACACTGAAGCTTTCTTT. This sequence encodes CASSYFGRASNTEAFF. The chain carries TRBV28 and TRBJ1-1; D gene ambiguous. The V and J ends lost 4 bases and 1 base respectively, with 16 bases between them. The CDR3 is 16 amino acids. Germline V CDR1 and CDR2: MDHEN, SYDVKM.

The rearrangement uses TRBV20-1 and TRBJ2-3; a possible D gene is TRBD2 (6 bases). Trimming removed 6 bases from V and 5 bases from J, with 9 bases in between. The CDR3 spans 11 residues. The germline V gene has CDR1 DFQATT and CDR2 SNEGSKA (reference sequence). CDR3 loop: CSALGRDTQYF. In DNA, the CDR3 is TGCAGTGCGCTCGGGAGAGATACGCAGTATTTT.

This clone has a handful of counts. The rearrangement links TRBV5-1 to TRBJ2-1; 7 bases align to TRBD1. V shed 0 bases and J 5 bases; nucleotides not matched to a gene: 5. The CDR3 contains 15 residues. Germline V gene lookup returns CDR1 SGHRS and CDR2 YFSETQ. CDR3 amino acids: CASSLDRGFHNEQFF. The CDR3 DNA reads TGCGCCAGCAGCTTGGACAGGGGCTTCCACAATGAGCAGTTCTTC.

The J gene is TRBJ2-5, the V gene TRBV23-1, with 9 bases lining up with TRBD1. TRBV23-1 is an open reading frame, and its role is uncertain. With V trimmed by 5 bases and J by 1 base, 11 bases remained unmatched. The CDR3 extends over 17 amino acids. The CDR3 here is CASSSPPRDRVQETQYF. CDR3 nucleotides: TGCGCCAGCAGTAGCCCGCCCCGGGACAGGGTCCAAGAGACCCAGTACTTC.

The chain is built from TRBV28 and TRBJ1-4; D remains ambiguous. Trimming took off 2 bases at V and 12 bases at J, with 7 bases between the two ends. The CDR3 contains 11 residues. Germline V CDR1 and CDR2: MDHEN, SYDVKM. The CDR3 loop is CASSLLAQLFF. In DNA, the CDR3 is TGTGCCAGCAGTTTACTGGCTCAACTGTTTTTT.

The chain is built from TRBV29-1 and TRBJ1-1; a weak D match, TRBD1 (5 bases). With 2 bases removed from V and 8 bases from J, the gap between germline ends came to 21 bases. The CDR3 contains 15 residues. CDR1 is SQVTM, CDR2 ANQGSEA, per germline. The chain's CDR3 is CSVEPRGGGVSEAFF. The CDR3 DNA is TGCAGCGTTGAACCCCGTGGGGGGGGTGTATCGGAAGCTTTCTTT.

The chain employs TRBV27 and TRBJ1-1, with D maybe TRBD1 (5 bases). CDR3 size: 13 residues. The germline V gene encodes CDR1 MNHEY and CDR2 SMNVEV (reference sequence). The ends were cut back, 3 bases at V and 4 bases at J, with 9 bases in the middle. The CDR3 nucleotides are TGTGCCAGCAGTTTTAGGGGCAGCACTGAAGCTTTCTTT. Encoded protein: CASSFRGSTEAFF.

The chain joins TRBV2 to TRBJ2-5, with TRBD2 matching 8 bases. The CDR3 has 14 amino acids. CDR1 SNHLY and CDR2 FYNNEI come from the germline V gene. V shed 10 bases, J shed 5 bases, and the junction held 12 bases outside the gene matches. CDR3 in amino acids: CATLHYGGRETQYF. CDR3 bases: TGTGCCACCCTTCATTACGGCGGGAGGGAGACCCAGTACTTC. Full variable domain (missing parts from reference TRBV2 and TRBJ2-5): EPEVTQTPSHQVTQMGQEVILRCVPISNHLYFYWYRQILGQKVEFLVSFYNNEISEKSEIFDDQFSVERPDGSNFTLKIRSTKLEDSAMYFCATLHYGGRETQYFGPGTRLLVL.